The TCR beta chain described here comes from a study of T cell changes during pregnancy in multiple sclerosis. Germline V gene lookup returns CDR1 SGHRS and CDR2 YFSETQ. The CDR3 runs to 14 residues. Trimming removed 0 bases from V and 4 bases from J; junction bases left unmatched: 3. This clone appeared many times. Sequenced by immunoSEQ multiplex PCR; TCRdb stores in-frame clones only, minus some. The table has approximately 130,000 clones, 85% to 95% seen once. The input for sequencing was peripheral blood, taken before pregnancy. The V call is TRBV5-1, the J call TRBJ2-5; 7 bases match TRBD2. The sequence derives from a female donor with multiple sclerosis, enrolled in a pregnancy study. CDR3: CASSLGGGRETQYF. CDR3 DNA sequence: TGCGCCAGCAGCTTGGGCGGGGGACGAGAGACCCAGTACTTC.